These T cell receptor beta chains were read from a single sample in a study of human T cells and chemical hapten exposure. TCRdb used MiXCR to reprocess the RACE reads, holding one entry per CDR3 protein. This table holds roughly 64,000 distinct CDR3 sequences, approximately 9.9% found once. Specimen: whole blood, collected in connection with sensitization to the hapten diphenylcyclopropenone (DPC). These receptors were taken from a woman aged 30 to 39 with alopecia areata. Some clones in this sample may be carry-over from other donors' samples. Each CDR3 is given with its conserved first and last residue. The D gene is left open where the match is weak. Clone size is stated in some rows and not others, as once, few, many or a class when expanded.

>TRBJ1-2|TRBD1|many|TRBV28
TGTGCCAGCGGGGACAGCAGTTATGGCTACACCTTC
CASGDSSYGYTF
>TRBJ1-5|TRBD1|many|TRBV28
TGTGCCAGCAGCATCATACAGGGGGCGAATCAGCCCCAGCATTTT
CASSIIQGANQPQHF
>TRBJ2-2|.|many|TRBV6-5
TGTGCCAGCAGTTACTCGAGCTTCACAGGCAAAACCGGGGAGCTGTTTTTT
CASSYSSFTGKTGELFF
>TRBJ1-1|TRBD1|.|TRBV28
TGTGCCAGCACCGCCGGGACAGGGTACACTGAAGCTTTCTTT
CASTAGTGYTEAFF
>TRBJ1-1|.|many|TRBV6-2/TRBV6-3
TGTGCCAGCAGTTACTCGACAGTGAACACTGAAGCTTTCTTT
CASSYSTVNTEAFF
>TRBJ2-3|.|few|TRBV7-6
TGTGCCAGCAGCCCCGACGACGGGGTGGGACGTACGCAGTATTTT
CASSPDDGVGRTQYF
>TRBJ1-1|TRBD1|many|TRBV23-1
TGCGCCAGCAGTCCCGGACAGGGGGCGGTTTCCAAGCTCACTGAAGCTTTCTTT
CASSPGQGAVSKLTEAFF
>TRBJ2-1|TRBD2|few|TRBV11-2
TGTGCCAGCAGCTTAGGGCTAGCGGGAGTCAATGAGCAGTTCTTC
CASSLGLAGVNEQFF
>TRBJ1-1|.|.|TRBV5-1
TGCGCCAGCAGCTTTTCGGGGACGGACACTGAAGCTTTCTTT
CASSFSGTDTEAFF
>TRBJ1-2|.|few|TRBV18
TGTGCCAGCTCACCAGGACGGGGAGGCGATGGCTACACCTTC
CASSPGRGGDGYTF
>TRBJ1-4|.|few|TRBV2
TGTGCCAGCAATGGAGGTCCCGCCTATAATGAAAAACTGTTTTTT
CASNGGPAYNEKLFF
>TRBJ2-1|TRBD2|.|TRBV12-3/TRBV12-4
TGTGCCAGCAGTCCATTGGGGCTAGCGGGAGGGAATGAGCAGTTCTTC
CASSPLGLAGGNEQFF
>TRBJ1-2|.|.|TRBV7-9
TGTGCCAGCAACTTCCCTTACAACTATGGCTACACCTTC
CASNFPYNYGYTF
>TRBJ2-3|.|.|TRBV12-3/TRBV12-4
TGTGCCAGCAGTCACCAACCCAGGGGAGCGGGATGGACAGATACGCAGTATTTT
CASSHQPRGAGWTDTQYF
>TRBJ2-7|.|.|TRBV12-3/TRBV12-4
TGTGCCAGCAGTCACCGAGGAGGGCTCAACGAGCAGTACTTC
CASSHRGGLNEQYF
>TRBJ2-7|.|.|TRBV18
TGTGCCAGCTCACCGTCCCAATACTCCTACGAGCAGTACTTC
CASSPSQYSYEQYF
>TRBJ2-2|.|few|TRBV9
TGTGCCAGCAGATTCGGGGGAAGCACCGGGGAGCTGTTTTTT
CASRFGGSTGELFF
>TRBJ2-7|.|few|TRBV4-2
TGTGCCAGCAGCCGGGACGTAAGCTCCTACGAGCAGTACTTC
CASSRDVSSYEQYF
>TRBJ1-1|.|.|TRBV7-2
TGTGCCAGCACCCCATCCGGGTGGGATCGGAAAGCTTTCTTT
CASTPSGWDRKAFF
>TRBJ2-3|TRBD2|many|TRBV20-1
TGCAGTGCTAGAGATCGTAGCGGGGAGAATACGCAGTATTTT
CSARDRSGENTQYF
>TRBJ2-3|.|.|TRBV6-2/TRBV6-3
TGTGCCAGCAGTTTACGGGATACGCAGTATTTT
CASSLRDTQYF
>TRBJ2-2|.|.|TRBV7-2
TGTGCCAGCAGCCTAAATAGCATGAACACCGGGGAGCTGTTTTTT
CASSLNSMNTGELFF